The 6 T cell receptor beta chains reported below all come from one sample, sequenced in a study of blood T cell repertoires in COVID-19. Clones were sequenced by immunoSEQ multiplex PCR, and TCRdb holds only the in-frame ones, with some missing. The sample lists 280,000 or so clones, about four fifths occurring once. Sequenced: peripheral blood. These receptors were obtained from a woman aged 45-65 years who had recovered from COVID-19.

This sequence joins TRBV18 and TRBJ2-7; TRBD2 matches at 7 bases. The V gene's germline CDR1 is KGHSH and CDR2 LQKENI. CDR3 length equals 16 residues. Germline trimming cut 0 bases from V and 1 base from J; bases unmatched to any gene: 6. CDR3 protein: CASSPPRGLSSYEQYF. DNA of the CDR3: TGTGCCAGCTCACCACCCCGGGGACTATCATCCTACGAGCAGTACTTC.

The J gene is TRBJ2-2, the V gene TRBV7-2, with 9 bases that match TRBD1. The CDR3 spans 15 residues. Unmatched junction bases numbered 3, after V lost 3 bases and J lost 4 bases. Germline V CDR1 and CDR2: SGHTA, FQGNSA. The CDR3 nucleotides read TGTGCCAGCAGCTTGGGACAGGGTAGCACCGGGGAGCTGTTTTTT. This gives the protein CASSLGQGSTGELFF.

The CDR3 nucleotides are TGTGCCAGCAGCTTATTCGACTCGGGCTATGGCTACACCTTC. Translated, it gives CASSLFDSGYGYTF. The rearrangement links TRBV7-2 to TRBJ1-2; D remains unclear. V gave up 2 bases and J gave up 4 bases, with 11 bases separating them. The CDR3 totals 14 residues. Germline V gives CDR1 SGHTA, CDR2 FQGNSA.

The genes are TRBV7-8 and TRBJ2-1; D uncertain. The length of the CDR3 is 16 residues. Trimming removed 5 bases from V and 0 bases from J, with 14 bases in between. The germline V gene has CDR1 SGHVS and CDR2 FQNEAQ. This chain's CDR3 is CASSENPLSSYNEQFF. The CDR3 nucleotides read TGTGCCAGCAGCGAAAACCCCCTTAGCTCCTACAATGAGCAGTTCTTC.

This clone showed up just once. V is TRBV7-2 and J is TRBJ2-2, with TRBD2 identical over 7 bases. Germline lookup yields CDR1 SGHTA and CDR2 FQGNSA. This CDR3 region has 13 residues. After removal of 1 base from V and 8 bases from J, the junction contained 1 base not matched to a gene. The CDR3 DNA reads TGTGCCAGCAGCTTAGGGACTAGGGGGGAGCTGTTTTTT. Its translation is CASSLGTRGELFF.

The rearrangement uses TRBV6-2 or TRBV6-3 and TRBJ2-2; tentatively, D is TRBD2 (6 bases). V shed 2 bases and J shed 4 bases, with 11 bases lying between them. Germline assignment: CDR1 MNHEY and CDR2 SVGEGT. CDR3 length equals 15 residues. This CDR3 is CASSYGLGGTGELFF. The CDR3 nucleotides read TGTGCCAGCAGTTACGGTTTGGGGGGCACCGGGGAGCTGTTTTTT.